This TCR beta chain is from a study of T cells after yellow fever vaccination. Findings and caveats of the study: After the booster, 96% of CD4 and about 90% of CD8 primary-response clones were re-detected. Although most clonotypes did not, a small share appeared in both CD4 and CD8 compartments.

Only a few counts were recorded for this clonotype. Its antigen is not identified. TCRdb analysed the 5' RACE reads with MiXCR anew, one entry per CDR3 protein. Of more than 300,000 distinct CDR3 sequences listed, 9.5% to 12% are singletons. V was cut by 2 bases and J by 5 bases, with 7 bases left in between. The CDR3 totals 14 residues. This receptor was identified in a man aged 18 to 35 who received the YFV17D yellow fever vaccine. The rearrangement links TRBV12-3 or TRBV12-4 to TRBJ1-6; a possible D gene is TRBD1 (6 bases). The sample consisted of CD4+ T cells sorted from PBMCs, taken 45 days after the yellow fever booster vaccination. The CDR3 sequence is CASSLTGNNSPLHF. In DNA form, the CDR3 reads TGTGCCAGCAGTTTAACAGGGAATAATTCACCCCTCCACTTT.